This TCR beta chain was observed in a study of blood T cell repertoires in COVID-19. Study-wide context: Material from acute and convalescent COVID-19 was sourced from the United States, Italy and Spain.

Produced via immunoSEQ multiplex PCR; TCRdb's table is partial and in-frame only. The table lists about 300,000 clones, around 88% of them singletons, with about 4.6% in the top ten. Trimming took 2 bases from V and 8 from J, leaving 13 bases between them. Per germline, CDR1 SGHAT and CDR2 FQNNGV. The CDR3 totals 14 residues. The TCR was taken from a middle-aged man with acute or convalescent COVID-19. The sequencing input was peripheral blood. This chain connects TRBV11-2 to TRBJ2-1; a weak D match, TRBD1 (6 bases). The CDR3 nucleotides read TGTGCCAGCAGCTTAAACCAGGGGATCGATGAGCAGTTCTTC. Translation gives CASSLNQGIDEQFF.